Given below is one T cell receptor (beta chain) in context. This specimen comes from a study of CD8+ T cells in alopecia areata. Peripheral blood samples and lesional scalp punch biopsies were obtained from alopecia areata patients. CD4+ and CD8+ T cells were sorted from PBMCs stained for CD3, CD4 and CD8. RNA was isolated and reverse transcribed to cDNA, the sequencing template. Measured with immunoSEQ multiplex PCR; TCRdb has only the in-frame clones, and not every one. In the table there are about 150,000 clones, around 50% of which are singletons. Unmatched junction bases numbered 10, after V lost 5 bases and J lost 3 bases. Per the germline V gene, CDR1 is SGHVS and CDR2 is FNYEAQ. CDR3 size: 15 residues.

The V call is TRBV7-6, the J call TRBJ2-7; 7 bases fit TRBD1. This sequence was found in a human donor with alopecia areata. The sequences come from CD8+ T cells sorted from blood, collected at week 0. As DNA, the CDR3 is TGTGCCAGCAGCCGGAGACAGGGAACCAACTACGAGCAGTACTTC. The encoded protein is CASSRRQGTNYEQYF.